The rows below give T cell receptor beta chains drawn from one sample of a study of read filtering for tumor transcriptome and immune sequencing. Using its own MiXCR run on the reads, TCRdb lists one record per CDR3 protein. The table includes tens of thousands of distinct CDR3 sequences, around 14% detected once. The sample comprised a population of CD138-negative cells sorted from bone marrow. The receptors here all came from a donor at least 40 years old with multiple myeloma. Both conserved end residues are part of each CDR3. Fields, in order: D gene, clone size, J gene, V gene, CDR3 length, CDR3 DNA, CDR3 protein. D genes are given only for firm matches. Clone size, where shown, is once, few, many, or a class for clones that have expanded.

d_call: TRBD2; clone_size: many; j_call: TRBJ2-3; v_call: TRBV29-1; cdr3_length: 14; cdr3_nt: TGCAGCGTTGACAGCGGGAGCCACACAGATACGCAGTATTTT; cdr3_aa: CSVDSGSHTDTQYF
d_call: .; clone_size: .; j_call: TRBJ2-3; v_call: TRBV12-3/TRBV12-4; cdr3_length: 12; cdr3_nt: TGTGCCACTAGCGAGGTGGCGGATACGCAGTATTTT; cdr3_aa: CATSEVADTQYF
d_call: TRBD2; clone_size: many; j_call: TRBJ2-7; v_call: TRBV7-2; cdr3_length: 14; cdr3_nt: TGTGCCAGCAGCCGGCTAGCGGGACCCTACGAGCAGTACTTC; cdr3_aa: CASSRLAGPYEQYF
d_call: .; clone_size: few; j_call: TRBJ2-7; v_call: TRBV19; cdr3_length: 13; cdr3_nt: TGTGCCAGTTCCGGTTGGGAGGTTGGCGAGCAGTACTTC; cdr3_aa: CASSGWEVGEQYF
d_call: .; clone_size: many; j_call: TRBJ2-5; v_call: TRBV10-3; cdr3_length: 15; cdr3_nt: TGTGCCATCAGTGAGCGCGGCGGGGGCCGGGAGACCCAGTACTTC; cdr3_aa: CAISERGGGRETQYF
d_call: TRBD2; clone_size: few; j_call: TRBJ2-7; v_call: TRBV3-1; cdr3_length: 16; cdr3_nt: TGTGCCAGCAGCCAAGGTAGGACTAGCGGGAGCTACGAGCAGTACTTC; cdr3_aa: CASSQGRTSGSYEQYF
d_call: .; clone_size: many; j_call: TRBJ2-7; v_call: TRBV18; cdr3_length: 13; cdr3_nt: TGTGCCAGCTCAGTCGGACAGTCCTACGAGCAGTACTTC; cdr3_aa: CASSVGQSYEQYF
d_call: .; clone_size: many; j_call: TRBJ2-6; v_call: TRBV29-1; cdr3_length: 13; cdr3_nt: TGCAGCCCCTCGAACTCTGGGGCCAACGTCCTGACTTTC; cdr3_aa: CSPSNSGANVLTF
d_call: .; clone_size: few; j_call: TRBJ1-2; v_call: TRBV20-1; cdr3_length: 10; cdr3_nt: TGCAGTGCTAGGAACTATGGCTGCACCTTC; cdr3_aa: CSARNYGCTF
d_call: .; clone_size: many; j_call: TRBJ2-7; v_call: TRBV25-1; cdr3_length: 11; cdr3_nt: TGTGCCAGCGCCCTGGGGGTCGAGCAGTACTTC; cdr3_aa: CASALGVEQYF
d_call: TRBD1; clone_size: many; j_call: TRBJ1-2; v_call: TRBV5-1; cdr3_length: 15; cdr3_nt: TGCGCCAGCAGCTTCACAGGGGTTGCTGAGTATGGCTACACCTTC; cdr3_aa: CASSFTGVAEYGYTF
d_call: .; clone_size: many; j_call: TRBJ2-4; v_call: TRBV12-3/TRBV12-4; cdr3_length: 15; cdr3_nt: TGTGCCAGCAGTCGCCCTCAGGGGCCCAAAAACATTCAGTACTTC; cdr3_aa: CASSRPQGPKNIQYF
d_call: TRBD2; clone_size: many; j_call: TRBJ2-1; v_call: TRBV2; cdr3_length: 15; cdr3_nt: TGTGCCAGCAGTCCCACAGCGGGATCGGGTAGTGAGCAGTTCTTC; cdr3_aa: CASSPTAGSGSEQFF
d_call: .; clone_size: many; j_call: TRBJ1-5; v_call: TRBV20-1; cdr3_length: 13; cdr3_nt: TGCAGTGCTAGAGCGGGGGAGGGTCAGCCCCAGCATTTT; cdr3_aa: CSARAGEGQPQHF
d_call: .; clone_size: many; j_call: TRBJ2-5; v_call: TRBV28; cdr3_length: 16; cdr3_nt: TGTGCCAGCCAGTTTAGGGCGACCCGGGCCCAAGAGACCCAGTACTTC; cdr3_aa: CASQFRATRAQETQYF
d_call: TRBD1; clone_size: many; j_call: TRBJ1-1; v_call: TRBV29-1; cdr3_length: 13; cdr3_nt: TGCAGCGTTGACGCAGGGGGCCGGACTGAAGCTTTCTTT; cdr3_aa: CSVDAGGRTEAFF
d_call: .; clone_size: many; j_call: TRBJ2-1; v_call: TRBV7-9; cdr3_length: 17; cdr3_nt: TGTGCCAGCAGCTTAGTCCGAGGGCCCATGACCTACAATGAGCAGTTCTTC; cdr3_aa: CASSLVRGPMTYNEQFF
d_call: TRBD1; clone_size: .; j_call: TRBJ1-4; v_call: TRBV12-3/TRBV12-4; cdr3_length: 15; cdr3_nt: TGTGCCAGCAGTACTCGGACAGGGTTGGCTGAAAAGCTGTTTTTT; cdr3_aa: CASSTRTGLAEKLFF
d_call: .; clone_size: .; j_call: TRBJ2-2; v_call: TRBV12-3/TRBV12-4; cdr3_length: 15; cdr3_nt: TGTGCCAGCAGTCCGACAGGGAGGTCCACCGGGGAGCTGTTTTTT; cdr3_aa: CASSPTGRSTGELFF
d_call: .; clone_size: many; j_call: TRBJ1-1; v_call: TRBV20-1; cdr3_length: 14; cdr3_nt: TGCAGTGCTAGAACCCCGGACAAGAACACTGAAGCTTTCTTT; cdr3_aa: CSARTPDKNTEAFF
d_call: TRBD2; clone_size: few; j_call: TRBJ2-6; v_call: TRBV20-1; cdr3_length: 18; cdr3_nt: TGCAGTGCTAGCCCCGGACTAGCGGGCGGCTCTGGGGCCAACGTCCTGACTTTC; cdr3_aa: CSASPGLAGGSGANVLTF
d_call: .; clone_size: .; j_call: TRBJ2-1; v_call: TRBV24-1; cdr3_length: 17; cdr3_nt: TGTGCCACCAGTGATTTTTCAGCGGAGGACAGCTACAATGAGCAGTTCTTC; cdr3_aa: CATSDFSAEDSYNEQFF
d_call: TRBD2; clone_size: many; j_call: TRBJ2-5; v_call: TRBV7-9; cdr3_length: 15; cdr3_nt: TGTGCCAGCAGCTTAGGTCTAGCGGGGCAAGAGACCCAGTACTTC; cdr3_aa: CASSLGLAGQETQYF
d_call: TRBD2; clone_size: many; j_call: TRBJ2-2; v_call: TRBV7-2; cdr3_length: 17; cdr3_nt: TGTGCCAGCTCTCTCAGACGGACTAGCGGAAACACCGGGGAGCTGTTTTTT; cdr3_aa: CASSLRRTSGNTGELFF
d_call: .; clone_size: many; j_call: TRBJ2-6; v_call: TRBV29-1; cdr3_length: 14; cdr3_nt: TGCAGCGTTCTAGGTTCCTCTGGGGCCAACGTCCTGACTTTC; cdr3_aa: CSVLGSSGANVLTF
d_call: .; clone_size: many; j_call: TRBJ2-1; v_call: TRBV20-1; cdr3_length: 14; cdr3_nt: TGCAGTGCTAGACGTCCAGAGGGGGTCGATGAGCAGTTCTTC; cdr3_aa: CSARRPEGVDEQFF
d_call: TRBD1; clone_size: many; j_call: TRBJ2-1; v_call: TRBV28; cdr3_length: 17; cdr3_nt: TGTGCCAGCAGTTACAGGACAGGGAACCTAGCAGGCGACCCCGGGGTCTTC; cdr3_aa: CASSYRTGNLAGDPGVF
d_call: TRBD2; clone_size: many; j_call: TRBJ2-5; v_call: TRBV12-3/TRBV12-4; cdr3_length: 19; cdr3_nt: TGTGCCAGCAGTTCCATTACCCTACTAGCGGGAGGACGACAAGAGACCCAGTACTTC; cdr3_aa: CASSSITLLAGGRQETQYF
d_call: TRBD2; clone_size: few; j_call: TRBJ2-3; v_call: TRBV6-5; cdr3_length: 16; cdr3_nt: TGTGCCAGCAGTGACCCTAGCGGGAGGTTTGCAGATACGCAGTATTTT; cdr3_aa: CASSDPSGRFADTQYF
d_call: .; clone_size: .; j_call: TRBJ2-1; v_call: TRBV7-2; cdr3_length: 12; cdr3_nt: TGTGCCAGCAGCTTCTTGGCGGGACCTAAGCTCTTC; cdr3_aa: CASSFLAGPKLF
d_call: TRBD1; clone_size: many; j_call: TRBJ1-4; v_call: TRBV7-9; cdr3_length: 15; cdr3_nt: TGTGCCAGCAGCTCTGGCGGGACAGGGGATGAAAAACTGTTTTTT; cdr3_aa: CASSSGGTGDEKLFF
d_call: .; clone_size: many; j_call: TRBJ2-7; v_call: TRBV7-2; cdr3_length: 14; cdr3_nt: TGTGCCAGCAGCCCGGGACTGATCTCCTACGAGCAGTACTTC; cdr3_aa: CASSPGLISYEQYF
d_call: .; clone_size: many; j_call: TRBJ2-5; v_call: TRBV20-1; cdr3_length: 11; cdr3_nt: TGCAGTGCCGGAGAGGGGGAGACCCAGTACTTC; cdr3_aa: CSAGEGETQYF
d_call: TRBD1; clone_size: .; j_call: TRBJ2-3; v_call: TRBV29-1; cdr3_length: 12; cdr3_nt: TGCAGCGTTGAACAGGGGGCAGATACGCAGTATTTT; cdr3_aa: CSVEQGADTQYF
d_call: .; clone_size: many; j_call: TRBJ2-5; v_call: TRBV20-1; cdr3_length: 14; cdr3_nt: TGCAGTGCCCTGAGGGGAGCGGCGCAAGAGACCCAGTACTTC; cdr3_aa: CSALRGAAQETQYF
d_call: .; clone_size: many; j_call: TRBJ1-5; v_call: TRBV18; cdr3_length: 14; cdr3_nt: TGTGCCAGCTCACCGGACGGAGGACGTCAGCCCCAGCATTTT; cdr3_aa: CASSPDGGRQPQHF
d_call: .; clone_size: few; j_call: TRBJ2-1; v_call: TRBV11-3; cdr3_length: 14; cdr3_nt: TGTGCCAGCAGCCCCGACAGTTCCTACAATGAGCAGTTCTTC; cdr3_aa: CASSPDSSYNEQFF
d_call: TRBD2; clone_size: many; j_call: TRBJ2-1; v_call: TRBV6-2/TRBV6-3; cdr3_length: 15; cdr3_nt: TGTGCCAGCAGTTACCACGCGGGAGGGAGAAATGAGCAGTTCTTC; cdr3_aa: CASSYHAGGRNEQFF
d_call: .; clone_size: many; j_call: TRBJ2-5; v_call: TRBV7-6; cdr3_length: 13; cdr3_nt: TGTGCCAGCAGCTTAAATATCCAAGAGACCCAGTACTTC; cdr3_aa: CASSLNIQETQYF
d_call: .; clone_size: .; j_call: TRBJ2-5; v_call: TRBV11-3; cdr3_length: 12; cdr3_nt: TGTGCCGGCAGCTTGGGTCAAGAGACCCAGTACTTC; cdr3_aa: CAGSLGQETQYF
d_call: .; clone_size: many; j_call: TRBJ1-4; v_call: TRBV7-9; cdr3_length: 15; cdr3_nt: TGTGCCAGCAGCTCCCCCCGGGGAGGAGGTGAAAAACTGTTTTTT; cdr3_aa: CASSSPRGGGEKLFF
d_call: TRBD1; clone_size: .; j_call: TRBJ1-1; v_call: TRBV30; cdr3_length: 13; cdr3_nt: TGTGCCTGGAGTTGGGACAGGAACACTGAAGCTTTCTTT; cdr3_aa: CAWSWDRNTEAFF
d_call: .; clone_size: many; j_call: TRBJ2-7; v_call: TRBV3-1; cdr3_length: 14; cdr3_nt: TGTGCCAGCAGCCTACAGGGAGGGTCCTACGAGCAGTACTTC; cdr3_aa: CASSLQGGSYEQYF
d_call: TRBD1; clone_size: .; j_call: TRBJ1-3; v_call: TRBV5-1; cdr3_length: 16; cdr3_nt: TGCGCCAGCAGCTATGGGACAGGCAACTCTGGAAACACCATATATTTT; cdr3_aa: CASSYGTGNSGNTIYF
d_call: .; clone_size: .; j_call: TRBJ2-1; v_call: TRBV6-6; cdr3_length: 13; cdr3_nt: TGTGCCAGCAGTTACCGAACAGACAGTGAGCAGTTCTTC; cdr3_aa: CASSYRTDSEQFF
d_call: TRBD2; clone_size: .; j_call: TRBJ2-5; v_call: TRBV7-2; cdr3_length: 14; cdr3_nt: TGTGCCAGCAGGCGGACTAGCGGACGAGAGCCCCAGTACTTC; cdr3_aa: CASRRTSGREPQYF
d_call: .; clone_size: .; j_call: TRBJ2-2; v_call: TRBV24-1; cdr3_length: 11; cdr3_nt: TGTGCCACCAGAGACACCGGGGAGCTGTTTTTT; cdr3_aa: CATRDTGELFF
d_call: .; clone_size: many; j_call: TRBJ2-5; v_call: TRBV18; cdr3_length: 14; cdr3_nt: TGTGCCAGCTCACCTAATAGTGTCGGAGAGACCCAGTACTTC; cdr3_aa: CASSPNSVGETQYF
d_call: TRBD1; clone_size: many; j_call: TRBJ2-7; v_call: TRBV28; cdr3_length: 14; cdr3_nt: TGTGCCAGCATCCCGGGACAGGGCCCCTACGAGCAGTACTTC; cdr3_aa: CASIPGQGPYEQYF
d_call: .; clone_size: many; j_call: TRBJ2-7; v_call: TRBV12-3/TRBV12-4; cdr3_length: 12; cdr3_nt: TGTGCCAGCAAACGACTCGGGTACGAGCAGTACTTC; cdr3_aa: CASKRLGYEQYF
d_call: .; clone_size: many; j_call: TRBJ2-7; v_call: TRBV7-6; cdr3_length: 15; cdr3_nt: TGTGCCAGCAGCTTAAACCCCAGGGCAGGCTACGAGCAGTACTTC; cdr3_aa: CASSLNPRAGYEQYF
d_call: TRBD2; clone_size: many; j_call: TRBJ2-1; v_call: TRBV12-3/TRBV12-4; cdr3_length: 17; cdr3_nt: TGTGCCAGCAGTTTAGAGCGAGCGGGAGGTGACTACAATGAGCAGTTCTTC; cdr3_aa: CASSLERAGGDYNEQFF
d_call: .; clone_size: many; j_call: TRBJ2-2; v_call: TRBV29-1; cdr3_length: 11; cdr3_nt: TGCAGCGGAGGGAACACCGGGGAGCTGTTTTTT; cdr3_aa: CSGGNTGELFF
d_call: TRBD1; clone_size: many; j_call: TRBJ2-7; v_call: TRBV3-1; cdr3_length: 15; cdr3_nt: TGTGCCAGCAGCCGGGGGACAGGGGGTTCCTACGAGCAGTACTTC; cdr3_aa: CASSRGTGGSYEQYF
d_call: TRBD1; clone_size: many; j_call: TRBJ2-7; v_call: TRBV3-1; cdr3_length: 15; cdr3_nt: TGTGCCAGCACCACTTGGACAGGGACCGTCTACGAGCAGTACTTC; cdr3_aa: CASTTWTGTVYEQYF
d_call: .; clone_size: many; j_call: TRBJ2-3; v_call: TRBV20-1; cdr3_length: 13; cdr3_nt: TGCAGTGAAAAGGGAGTTGGCACAGATACGCAGTATTTT; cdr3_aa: CSEKGVGTDTQYF
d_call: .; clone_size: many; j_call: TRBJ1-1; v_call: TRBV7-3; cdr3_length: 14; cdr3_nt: TGTGCCAGCAGCTTAGGAGGAGGGAACACTGAAGCTTTCTTT; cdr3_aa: CASSLGGGNTEAFF